This T cell receptor (beta chain) was retrieved from a study of T cell changes during pregnancy in multiple sclerosis. This CDR3 is 12 amino acids long. Looked up from germline, CDR1 is SGHRS and CDR2 is YFSETQ. V was clipped by 5 bases and J by 4 bases, with 10 bases between them. Measured with immunoSEQ multiplex PCR; TCRdb has only the in-frame clones, and not every one. The sample contains about 47,000 clones, about 92% of which appear only once. This chain connects TRBV5-1 to TRBJ2-7, with D possibly being TRBD1 (5 bases). The sequence was collected from a female donor with multiple sclerosis, enrolled in a pregnancy study. Sequencing used peripheral blood, obtained in the third trimester of pregnancy. CDR3 sequence (DNA): TGCGCCAGCAGGGGGCAGGAGTACGAGCAGTACTTC. It is translated as CASRGQEYEQYF.